Below, 14 T cell receptor beta chains from the same sample are listed, as sequenced in a study of blood T cell repertoires in COVID-19. This table comes from immunoSEQ multiplex PCR, and its TCRdb copy is limited to in-frame clones, with some not included. The sample carries 200,000 to 250,000 clones, more than 80% recorded once. The specimen was PBMCs or T cells enriched from blood (not recorded which). These receptors came from a man between 60 and 70 years old who had recovered from COVID-19.

The gene calls are TRBV3-1 (or the pseudogene TRBV3-2) and TRBJ2-7; a weak D match, TRBD1 (5 bases). Germline V lookup: CDR1 LGHDT, CDR2 YNNKEL (reference sequence). V lost 1 base to trimming and J lost 1 base, with 14 bases between them. The CDR3 spans 16 residues. Here the CDR3 reads CASSQVQGWGSYEQYF. The DNA of the CDR3 is TGTGCCAGCAGCCAAGTGCAGGGTTGGGGTTCCTACGAGCAGTACTTC.

This chain joins TRBV11-1 and TRBJ1-1; possible D gene TRBD1, 6 bases. Germline CDR1 and CDR2: SGHAT and FQDESV (reference sequence). The CDR3 is made up of 16 amino acids. V lost 5 bases, J lost 0 bases, and 16 bases lay in between. The CDR3 reads CASSRQTGNLNTEAFF. The CDR3 bases are TGTGCCAGCAGCAGACAAACAGGGAACCTGAACACTGAAGCTTTCTTT.

V is TRBV24-1 and J is TRBJ2-2, with a tentative D call TRBD2 (5 bases). V lost 5 bases to trimming and J lost 0 bases, with 15 bases between them. The CDR3 consists of 17 residues. Germline CDR1 and CDR2: KGHDR and SFDVKD. CDR3: CATSGVRDIANTGELFF. The CDR3 DNA sequence: TGTGCCACCAGTGGTGTCCGGGATATCGCGAACACCGGGGAGCTGTTTTTT.

The V and J genes are TRBV12-5 and TRBJ1-2; the D gene is possibly TRBD1 (6 bases). This CDR3 is built from 14 residues. V was clipped by 2 bases and J by 4 bases, with 11 bases between them. Germline CDR1 and CDR2: LGHNT and FRNRAP. The CDR3 loop reads CASGLSGGPYGYTF. CDR3 DNA: TGTGCTAGTGGTTTGTCGGGGGGCCCCTATGGCTACACCTTC.

The chain combines TRBV12-3 or TRBV12-4 with TRBJ2-1, with D uncertain. Trimming stripped 6 bases from V and 12 bases from J, with 15 bases between. This CDR3 has 12 amino acids. For the CDR3, the DNA is TGTGCCAGCAGACCCTGGCTGTTCTCGCAGTTCTTC. It translates to CASRPWLFSQFF.

The chain combines TRBV14 with TRBJ1-1; a possible D gene is TRBD1 (6 bases). Trimming cost V 1 base and J 4 bases, with 13 bases left between them. The germline gives CDR1 SGHDN, CDR2 FVKESK. This CDR3 is built from 15 residues. This CDR3 is CASSQGGHGGTEAFF. As DNA, the CDR3 is TGTGCCAGCAGCCAAGGGGGGCACGGAGGCACTGAAGCTTTCTTT.

The chain couples TRBV10-3 to TRBJ1-2; TRBD1 aligns across 12 bases. The CDR3 has 16 residues. In germline, CDR1 is ENHRY, CDR2 SYGVKD. Trimming at V came to 0 bases and at J to 8 bases, leaving 7 bases not matched to a gene. Here the CDR3 reads CAISESTGQGAEGYTF. Here the CDR3 DNA reads TGTGCCATCAGTGAGTCCACGGGACAGGGGGCGGAAGGCTACACCTTC.

A single count supports this clone. This chain links TRBV10-2 with TRBJ2-7, with D possibly being TRBD1 (6 bases). The CDR3 has 14 residues. V lost 7 bases, J lost 6 bases, and 19 bases lay in between. Germline-derived CDR1 and CDR2 are WSHSY and SAAADI. The CDR3 loop is CASTGGGLFGEQYF. The CDR3 DNA sequence: TGCGCCAGCACTGGGGGCGGTTTGTTTGGCGAGCAGTACTTC.

The chain combines TRBV4-1 with TRBJ1-1, with 9 bases matching TRBD1. Unmatched junction bases numbered 8, after V lost 8 bases and J lost 7 bases. This CDR3 comprises 13 residues. Germline loops: CDR1 MGHRA, CDR2 YSYEKL. The CDR3 reads CASHHRGHFEAFF. The CDR3 DNA sequence: TGCGCCAGCCACCACAGGGGGCATTTTGAAGCTTTCTTT.

This clone was observed a few times. The J gene is TRBJ1-4, the V gene TRBV5-5; D uncertain. CDR1 and CDR2 (germline): SGHKS, YYEKEE (reference sequence). The length of the CDR3 is 14 residues. Deletions cut 4 bases from V and 4 bases from J, with 11 bases between. The CDR3 reads CASSGHMGNEKLFF. The CDR3, as DNA: TGTGCCAGCAGCGGGCACATGGGTAATGAAAAACTGTTTTTT.

The chain uses TRBV3-1 (or the pseudogene TRBV3-2) and TRBJ2-7, with D perhaps TRBD2 (5 bases). The CDR3 contains 13 residues. V was cut by 5 bases and J by 2 bases, with 10 bases left in between. Per the germline V gene, CDR1 is LGHDT and CDR2 is YNNKEL (reference sequence). CDR3 in amino acids: CASSEAGTYEQYF. The CDR3 region has the DNA TGTGCCAGCAGCGAAGCCGGGACCTACGAGCAGTACTTC.

The chain uses TRBV12-3 or TRBV12-4 and TRBJ2-7; D gene ambiguous. There are 13 residues in the CDR3. Trimming pared 2 bases from V and 2 bases from J, leaving 7 bases between. For the CDR3, the DNA is TGTGCCAGCAGTTTACTTGGGCCCTACGAGCAGTACTTC. Translation gives CASSLLGPYEQYF.

J is TRBJ1-6 and V is TRBV5-5; no clear D gene. Germline CDR1 is SGHKS and CDR2 is YYEKEE (reference sequence). This CDR3 is built from 16 residues. Trimming left V 4 bases short and J 0 bases short, with 11 bases between. The CDR3 nucleotides read TGTGCCAGCAGCCATAGTGGGAGCTCCTATAATTCACCCCTCCACTTT. It codes for CASSHSGSSYNSPLHF.

As to this clone: One end of the junction does not line up with germline, which may come from a read error. The CDR3 DNA is TGTGCTAGCAGCCTCCAAGCGGGGGCGAACACCGGGGAGCTGTTTTTT. Encoded protein: CASSLQAGANTGELFF. The rearrangement joins TRBV7-7 to TRBJ2-2, with 8 positions matching TRBD2. The CDR3 sequence is 16 residues long. Per germline, CDR1 SSHAT and CDR2 FNYEAQ (reference sequence). Full variable domain (rest looked up from reference TRBV7-7 and TRBJ2-2): GAGVSQSPRYKVTKRGQDVTLRCDPISSHATLYWYQQALGQGPEFLTYFNYEAQPDKSGLPSDRFSAERPEGSISTLTIQRTEQRDSAMYRCASSLQAGANTGELFFGEGSRLTVL.